This T cell receptor beta chain was recovered during a study of T cell repertoires in ileal Crohn's disease. The CDR3 consists of 14 residues. V lost 0 bases and J lost 7, with 13 bases in between. CDR1 is GTSNPN, CDR2 SVGIG, per germline (reference sequence). Repertoires were generated with immunoSEQ multiplex PCR, while TCRdb's copy carries only in-frame clones and drops some. The table records some 4,600 clones, roughly 74% of them present only once. The sample comprised ileal tissue. The TCR originated in an adult with Crohn's disease. This sequence joins TRBV30 and TRBJ1-5; maybe TRBD1 (6 bases). The chain's CDR3 is CAWSVYGGGQPQHF. The CDR3 nucleotides read TGTGCCTGGAGTGTATATGGGGGCGGACAGCCCCAGCATTTT.